The rows below give T cell receptor beta chains drawn from one sample of a study of blood T cell repertoires in COVID-19. Here immunoSEQ multiplex PCR was the method, and the copy in TCRdb shows in-frame clones only, minus some. The table has hundreds of thousands of clones, about four fifths seen once; the top ten hold 2.5% to 3%. Sequenced: peripheral blood. Receptors were obtained from a woman between 40 and 50 years old with active or convalescent COVID-19. CDR3s include the opening cysteine and the closing phenylalanine or tryptophan. D genes are given only for firm matches. Not every row has a clone size; where given, it reads once, few, many or a size class.

j_gene,d_gene,v_gene,abundance,CDR3nt,CDR3aa
TRBJ2-4,.,TRBV6-2/TRBV6-3,.,TGTGCCAGCAGCCACCGACAACTAGCCAAAAACATTCAGTACTTC,CASSHRQLAKNIQYF
TRBJ1-2,TRBD1,TRBV14,.,TGTGCCAGCAGCCGGACAGGGACGCCCTATGGCTACACCTTC,CASSRTGTPYGYTF
TRBJ2-7,TRBD2,TRBV5-6,.,TGTGCCAGCAGCAGTCCGGGACTAGCGGGCTACGAGCAGTACTTC,CASSSPGLAGYEQYF
TRBJ2-1,TRBD2,TRBV29-1,.,TGCAGCGTTGAAGGGACTAGCGGGATGGGGTCCTACAATGAGCAGTTCTTC,CSVEGTSGMGSYNEQFF
TRBJ2-1,TRBD2,TRBV30,.,TGTGCCTGTGGAGGGGCAGCGGGGGGGCCCCATGAGCAGTTCTTC,CACGGAAGGPHEQFF
TRBJ1-3,.,TRBV29-1,.,TGCAGCGTCGAACCAGGGTTCTCTGGAAACACCATATATTTT,CSVEPGFSGNTIYF
TRBJ2-7,.,TRBV19,.,TGTGCCAGTAGTACCGGGACTGGGAGCTCCTACGAGCAGTACTTC,CASSTGTGSSYEQYF
TRBJ1-2,TRBD1,TRBV19,.,TGTGCCAGTAGTATAGGGAGACAGGGGCAACCTAACTATGGCTACACCTTC,CASSIGRQGQPNYGYTF
TRBJ2-2,.,TRBV10-2,.,TGCGCCAGCAGGGGGGGTCGATCCGGGGAGCTGTTTTTT,CASRGGRSGELFF
TRBJ2-7,.,TRBV30,.,TGTGCCTGGAGTGTACGGGTCGGCTCCTACGAGCAGTACTTC,CAWSVRVGSYEQYF
TRBJ2-2,.,TRBV6-2/TRBV6-3,.,TGTGCCAGCAGTCTAGGACAGATGAACACCGGGGAGCTGTTTTTT,CASSLGQMNTGELFF
TRBJ1-1,.,TRBV25-1,.,TGTGCCAGCAGGGGCTTACAGGGAAGCAAGGCTTTCTTT,CASRGLQGSKAFF
TRBJ2-7,.,TRBV30,.,TGTGCCTGGAGTGGTGGAGGGATCGGGCTCTACGAGCAGTACTTC,CAWSGGGIGLYEQYF
TRBJ2-2,.,TRBV9,.,TGTGCCAGCAGCGTCAAAGGTAGAGGAGGCACCGGGGAGCTGTTTTTT,CASSVKGRGGTGELFF
TRBJ1-3,.,TRBV18,.,TGTGCCAGCTCACCAGTCCCTGTCTCTGGAAACACCATATATTTT,CASSPVPVSGNTIYF
TRBJ2-3,.,TRBV24-1,.,TGTGCCACCCAACTAGATTCCACAGATACGCAGTATTTT,CATQLDSTDTQYF
TRBJ2-7,.,TRBV5-4,.,TGTGCCAGCAGCTTGGCGGGGAGGAAAAGCTACGAGCAGTACTTC,CASSLAGRKSYEQYF
TRBJ2-2,.,TRBV5-1,.,TGCGCCAGCAGGCAGGGATCCCCGTCGGGGGAGCTGTTTTTT,CASRQGSPSGELFF
TRBJ2-1,.,TRBV2,.,TGTGCCAGCAGCGCCACTAGTGTCGCCTACAATGAGCAGTTCTTC,CASSATSVAYNEQFF
TRBJ1-2,TRBD1,TRBV13,.,TGTGCCAGCAGCTTAAGGCAGGGGGCCCCAGTCTATGGCTACACCTTC,CASSLRQGAPVYGYTF
TRBJ2-3,.,TRBV24-1,.,TGTGCCACCAGTGATTTCAGGGGGGGCACAGATACGCAGTATTTT,CATSDFRGGTDTQYF
TRBJ2-1,TRBD2,TRBV27,.,TGTGCCAGCAGTCCCCGGGAGGGGAGCGGCAATGAGCAGTTCTTC,CASSPREGSGNEQFF
TRBJ1-2,.,TRBV7-9,.,TGTGCCAGCACCCCCCCAGGAGGCGTTTATGGCTACACCTTC,CASTPPGGVYGYTF
TRBJ2-1,.,TRBV12-5,.,TGTGCTAGTGGTCCTCCGGGAGCCTCATCGAATGAGCAGTTCTTC,CASGPPGASSNEQFF
TRBJ2-5,TRBD2,TRBV10-3,once,TGTGCCATCAGGGCCGGGAGGGAAGAGACCCAGTACTTC,CAIRAGREETQYF
TRBJ1-1,.,TRBV10-3,.,TGTGCCATCAGTGTCGGACAGAGGAGGACTGAAGCTTTCTTT,CAISVGQRRTEAFF